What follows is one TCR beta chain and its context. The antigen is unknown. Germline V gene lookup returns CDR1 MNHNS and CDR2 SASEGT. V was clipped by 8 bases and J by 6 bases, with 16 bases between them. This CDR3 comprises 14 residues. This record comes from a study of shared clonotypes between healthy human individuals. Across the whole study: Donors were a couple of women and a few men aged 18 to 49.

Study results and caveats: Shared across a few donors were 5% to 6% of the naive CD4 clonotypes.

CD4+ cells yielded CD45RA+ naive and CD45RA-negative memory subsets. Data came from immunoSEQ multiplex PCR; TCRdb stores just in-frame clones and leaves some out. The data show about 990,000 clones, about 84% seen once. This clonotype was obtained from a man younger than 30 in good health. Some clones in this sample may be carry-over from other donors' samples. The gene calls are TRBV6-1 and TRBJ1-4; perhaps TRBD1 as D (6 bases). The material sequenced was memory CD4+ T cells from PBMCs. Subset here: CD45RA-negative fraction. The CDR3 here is CASHMKWTDEKLFF. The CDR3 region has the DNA TGTGCCAGCCACATGAAATGGACAGATGAAAAACTGTTTTTT.